This entry lists 24 T cell receptor beta chains sequenced from one sample in a study of cytomegalovirus exposure and HLA in healthy donors. Researchers ran the PCR with 60 Vbeta and 13 Jbeta primers. Sequencing was performed with immunoSEQ multiplex PCR; in TCRdb, only in-frame clones are kept and a portion is missing. The data hold fewer than 150,000 clones, with around 80% observed a single time. Sequencing was done on a sample of PBMCs. These receptors were taken from a man aged 25 to 45 in good health and CMV-seronegative.

This clone was observed once. V is TRBV4-1 and J is TRBJ2-5; possibly TRBD1 for D (5 bases). The CDR3 is 18 residues long. Trimming took 1 base from V and 7 from J, leaving 25 bases between them. Germline V CDR1 and CDR2: MGHRA, YSYEKL. CDR3 in amino acids: CASSQGPQVSRVDRTQYF. CDR3 in DNA: TGCGCCAGCAGCCAAGGCCCTCAAGTTTCCAGGGTTGATCGGACCCAGTACTTC.

This chain connects TRBV19 to TRBJ1-1, with D possibly being TRBD1 (5 bases). V lost 6 bases to trimming and J lost 4 bases, with 15 bases between them. The germline CDR1 and CDR2 sequences are LNHDA and SQIVND (reference sequence). The CDR3 loop spans 14 amino acids. This CDR3 reads CASRRQTWGTEAFF. As DNA, the CDR3 is TGTGCCAGTAGAAGACAGACTTGGGGCACTGAAGCTTTCTTT.

The chain joins TRBV20-1 to TRBJ1-2; D gene uncertain. V was trimmed by 8 bases and J by 3 bases, leaving 10 bases between them. CDR3 size: 11 residues. The germline gives CDR1 DFQATT, CDR2 SNEGSKA (reference sequence). This CDR3 is CSKGVDYGYTF. The DNA of the CDR3 is TGCAGTAAGGGAGTTGACTATGGCTACACCTTC.

The gene calls are TRBV29-1 and TRBJ2-2; TRBD1 matches 8 bases. The germline gives CDR1 SQVTM, CDR2 ANQGSEA. CDR3 length: 14 amino acids. Losses at the gene ends were 7 bases for V and 2 bases for J; bases not matched to a gene: 6. The CDR3 DNA is TGCAGCGCCAGACAGGGGAGCAACACCGGGGAGCTGTTTTTT. Protein product: CSARQGSNTGELFF.

The chain joins TRBV4-1 to TRBJ1-3; D ambiguous. The germline V and J ends were trimmed by 2 bases and 0 bases, with 11 bases remaining between them. The CDR3 runs to 16 residues. CDR1 and CDR2 (germline): MGHRA, YSYEKL. The CDR3 protein is CASSQFEQISGNTIYF. In nucleotides, the CDR3 is TGCGCCAGCAGCCAATTCGAACAGATCTCTGGAAACACCATATATTTT.

The chain links TRBV7-6 to TRBJ2-7; 10 bases are shared with TRBD1. Trimming took 0 bases from V and 6 from J; bases not matched to a gene: 5. The CDR3 is 15 amino acids. Germline V CDR1 and CDR2: SGHVS, FNYEAQ. The CDR3 sequence: CASSLAGTGAAEQYF. The CDR3 DNA follows: TGTGCCAGCAGCTTAGCGGGGACAGGGGCGGCCGAGCAGTACTTC.

This chain connects TRBV19 to TRBJ1-2; no firm D call. CDR3 length: 16 residues. V was shortened by 6 bases and J by 2 bases, with 19 bases between the two germline ends. Germline-derived CDR1 and CDR2 are LNHDA and SQIVND (reference sequence). CDR3 coding DNA: TGTGCCAGTAGGAGAAAGGTGGAGGGAGGCAACTATGGCTACACCTTC. It codes for CASRRKVEGGNYGYTF.

The rearrangement uses TRBV6-5 and TRBJ1-2, with 7 positions matching TRBD1. Germline lookup yields CDR1 MNHEY and CDR2 SVGAGI. The V segment lost 7 bases and the J segment 6 bases; nucleotides outside the gene matches: 2. This CDR3 has 11 amino acids. The CDR3 protein is CASTTGDGYTF. The CDR3 DNA sequence: TGTGCCAGCACTACAGGGGATGGCTACACCTTC.

The J gene is TRBJ2-3, the V gene TRBV7-2; D gene unclear. Germline CDR1 is SGHTA and CDR2 is FQGNSA. The germline V and J ends were trimmed by 1 base and 6 bases, with 11 bases remaining between them. There are 14 residues in the CDR3. CDR3 sequence (DNA): TGTGCCAGCAGCTTAGACTCACCAGCGGATACGCAGTATTTT. Protein: CASSLDSPADTQYF.

The chain is built from TRBV2 and TRBJ1-1; 8 bases fit TRBD1. There are 12 residues in the CDR3. CDR1 is SNHLY, CDR2 FYNNEI, per germline. Trimming cost V 7 bases and J 7 bases; bases outside gene matches: 5. Written as DNA, the CDR3 is TGTGCCAGCACCGAACAGGGGGGTGAAGCTTTCTTT. It codes for CASTEQGGEAFF.

In DNA, the CDR3 is TGTGCCAGCAGCTCCACAGGGAACCAGCCCCAGCATTTT. Translating gives CASSSTGNQPQHF. The rearrangement uses TRBV7-9 and TRBJ1-5; possible D gene TRBD1, 6 bases. The CDR3 has 13 amino acids. The V gene lost 4 bases and the J gene lost 7 bases, with 11 bases spanning the gap. In germline, CDR1 is SEHNR, CDR2 FQNEAQ (reference sequence).

The J gene is TRBJ2-3, the V gene TRBV5-1; perhaps TRBD2 as D (5 bases). The germline V gene has CDR1 SGHRS and CDR2 YFSETQ. This CDR3 is built from 15 residues. The V gene lost 0 bases and the J gene lost 2 bases, with 10 bases spanning the gap. The CDR3 reads CASSLGGRSTDTQYF. The CDR3 bases are TGCGCCAGCAGCTTGGGAGGGAGATCCACAGATACGCAGTATTTT.

The chain carries TRBV6-5 and TRBJ2-5; possible D gene TRBD1, 5 bases. CDR1 is MNHEY and CDR2 is SVGAGI in the germline V gene. Trimming pared 0 bases from V and 1 base from J, leaving 6 bases between. This CDR3 is 14 amino acids long. The CDR3 reads CASSYSTAQETQYF. CDR3 nucleotide sequence: TGTGCCAGCAGTTACTCGACAGCCCAAGAGACCCAGTACTTC.

In this sample, this clone turned up once. The V gene is TRBV27, the J gene TRBJ2-7, with TRBD1 matching over 10 bases. Per germline, CDR1 MNHEY and CDR2 SMNVEV (reference sequence). After removal of 6 bases from V and 2 bases from J, the junction contained 1 base not matched to a gene. CDR3 size: 13 residues. CDR3 residues: CASRGQGAYEQYF. The DNA for the CDR3 is TGTGCCAGCAGAGGACAGGGGGCCTACGAGCAGTACTTC.

This clone was recorded a few times. This rearrangement joins TRBV6-1 to TRBJ2-2, with TRBD2 as a possible D gene (7 bases). Trimming removed 4 bases at V and 5 bases at J, with 20 bases between. The CDR3 consists of 17 residues. From germline, CDR1 is MNHNS and CDR2 SASEGT. In DNA, the CDR3 is TGTGCCAGCAGTGGGGGGGGGCATCAACGAGGAACCGGGGAGCTGTTTTTT. Its protein is CASSGGGHQRGTGELFF.

CDR3 sequence reads: CASSQDSTGQFRGYTF. CDR3 nucleotide sequence: TGCGCCAGCAGCCAAGATAGTACAGGCCAGTTTCGTGGCTACACCTTC. V gene TRBV4-1 combines with J gene TRBJ1-2, with D possibly being TRBD1 (5 bases). In germline, CDR1 is MGHRA, CDR2 YSYEKL. The CDR3 has 16 residues. V lost 0 bases and J 7 bases, leaving 18 bases between the germline ends.

The chain couples TRBV5-1 to TRBJ2-2; 9 positions agree with TRBD2. V lost 8 bases to trimming and J lost 7 bases; unmatched junction nucleotides: 12. Looked up from germline, CDR1 is SGHRS and CDR2 is YFSETQ. This CDR3 has 15 amino acids. The CDR3 is CASYAGGPNVGELFF. DNA for the CDR3: TGCGCCAGTTACGCGGGGGGGCCAAATGTCGGGGAGCTGTTTTTT.

This clone was seen only once. The chain uses TRBV18 and TRBJ1-5, with 9 bases matching TRBD1. The trim removed 6 bases at V and 2 bases at J, leaving 5 bases unmatched. CDR1 is KGHSH, CDR2 LQKENI, per germline. This CDR3 is built from 15 residues. The CDR3 protein is CASSPTGGGNQPQHF. The CDR3 DNA is TGTGCCAGCTCTCCCACAGGGGGCGGCAATCAGCCCCAGCATTTT.

The V gene is TRBV19, the J gene TRBJ1-5; 9 positions agree with TRBD1. CDR1 and CDR2 (germline): LNHDA, SQIVND (reference sequence). This CDR3 contains 16 residues. V dropped 6 bases and J dropped 3; count of bases not matched to a gene: 9. CDR3 region: CASSLWGTGINQPQHF. The DNA of the CDR3 is TGTGCCAGTAGCCTCTGGGGGACAGGGATCAATCAGCCCCAGCATTTT.

This clone was counted only a few times. The rearrangement links TRBV15 to TRBJ2-1; 11 bases agree with TRBD2. Germline V lookup: CDR1 LNHNV, CDR2 YYDKDF (reference sequence). The CDR3 is 15 residues long. V lost 5 bases to trimming and J lost 7 bases; unmatched junction nucleotides: 7. This CDR3 is CATSPGTSGGNEQFF. In DNA, the CDR3 is TGTGCCACCAGCCCCGGGACTAGCGGAGGGAATGAGCAGTTCTTC.

The genes are TRBV6-1 and TRBJ1-5; 11 bases are a match to TRBD1. J was trimmed by 11 bases and V by 4 bases; bases with no gene match: 10. Germline CDR1 MNHNS, CDR2 SASEGT. This CDR3 is 15 amino acids long. CDR3 DNA sequence: TGTGCCAGCAGTGTCCCCGGACAGGGGGCAAGGGCCCAGCATTTT. Residues: CASSVPGQGARAQHF.

The V gene is TRBV25-1, the J gene TRBJ2-7; 8 bases match TRBD1. The length of the CDR3 is 16 residues. Trimming removed 0 bases from V and 5 bases from J; junction bases left unmatched: 9. Germline CDR1 is MGHDK and CDR2 is SYGVNS. The CDR3 DNA follows: TGTGCCAGCAGTGAATATTTCAGGACAGGGACCCACGAGCAGTACTTC. Protein: CASSEYFRTGTHEQYF.

The chain recombines TRBV6-1 with TRBJ1-1; no definite D call. Germline-derived CDR1 and CDR2 are MNHNS and SASEGT. V was shortened by 8 bases and J by 2 bases, with 15 bases between the two germline ends. The CDR3 extends over 14 amino acids. Written as DNA, the CDR3 is TGTGCCAGCTTGAGCTTGGGAGGCAACACTGAAGCTTTCTTT. Translated: CASLSLGGNTEAFF.

The table lists this clone with a count of one. This chain joins TRBV2 and TRBJ1-1; 7 bases are shared with TRBD1. The trim removed 8 bases at V and 0 bases at J, leaving 9 bases unmatched. The V gene's germline CDR1 is SNHLY and CDR2 FYNNEI. CDR3 length equals 15 residues. The CDR3 nucleotides are TGTGCCAGCGTCCGGGACAGAGTTATGAACACTGAAGCTTTCTTT. It yields the protein CASVRDRVMNTEAFF.